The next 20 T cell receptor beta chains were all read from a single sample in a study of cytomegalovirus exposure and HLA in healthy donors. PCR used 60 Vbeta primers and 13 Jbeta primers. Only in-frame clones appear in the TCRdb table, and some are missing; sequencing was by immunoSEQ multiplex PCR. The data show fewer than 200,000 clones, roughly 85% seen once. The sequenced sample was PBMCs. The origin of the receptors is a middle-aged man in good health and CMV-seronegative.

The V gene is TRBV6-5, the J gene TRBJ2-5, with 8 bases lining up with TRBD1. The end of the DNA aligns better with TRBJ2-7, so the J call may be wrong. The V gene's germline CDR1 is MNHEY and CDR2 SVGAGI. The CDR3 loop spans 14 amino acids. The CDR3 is CASSTDRGTYEQYF. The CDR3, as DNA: TGTGCCAGCAGTACCGACAGGGGTACCTACGAGCAGTACTTC.

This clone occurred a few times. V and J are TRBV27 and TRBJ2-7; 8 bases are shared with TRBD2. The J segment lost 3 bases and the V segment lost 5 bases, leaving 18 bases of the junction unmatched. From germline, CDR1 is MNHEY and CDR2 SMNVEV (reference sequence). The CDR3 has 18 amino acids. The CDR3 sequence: CASSKAGTRPGVGYEQYF. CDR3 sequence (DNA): TGTGCCAGCAGTAAGGCTGGGACTAGACCCGGGGTGGGCTACGAGCAGTACTTC.

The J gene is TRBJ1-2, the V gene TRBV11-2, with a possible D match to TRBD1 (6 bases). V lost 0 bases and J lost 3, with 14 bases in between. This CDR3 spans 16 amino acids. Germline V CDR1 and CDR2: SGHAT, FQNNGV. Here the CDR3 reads CASSLDPQGTDYGYTF. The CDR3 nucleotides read TGTGCCAGCAGCTTAGATCCCCAGGGGACCGACTATGGCTACACCTTC.

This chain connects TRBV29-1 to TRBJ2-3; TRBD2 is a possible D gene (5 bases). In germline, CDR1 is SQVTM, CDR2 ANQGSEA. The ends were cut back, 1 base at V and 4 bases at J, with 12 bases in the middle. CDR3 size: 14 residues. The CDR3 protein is CSVEGTESPDTQYF. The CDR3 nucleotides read TGCAGCGTTGAAGGGACTGAGTCTCCAGATACGCAGTATTTT.

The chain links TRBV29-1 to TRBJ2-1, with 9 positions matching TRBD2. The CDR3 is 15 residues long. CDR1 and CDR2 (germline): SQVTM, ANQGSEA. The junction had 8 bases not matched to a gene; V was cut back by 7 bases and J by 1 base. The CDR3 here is CSGRVAGGSYNEQFF. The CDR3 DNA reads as TGCAGCGGCCGTGTCGCGGGGGGGTCCTACAATGAGCAGTTCTTC.

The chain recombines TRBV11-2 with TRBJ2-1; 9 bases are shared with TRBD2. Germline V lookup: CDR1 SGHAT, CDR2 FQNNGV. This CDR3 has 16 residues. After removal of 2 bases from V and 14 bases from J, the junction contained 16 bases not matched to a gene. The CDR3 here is CASSLRGGAGGETEFF. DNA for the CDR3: TGTGCCAGCAGCTTAAGGGGTGGAGCGGGAGGAGAAACGGAGTTCTTC.

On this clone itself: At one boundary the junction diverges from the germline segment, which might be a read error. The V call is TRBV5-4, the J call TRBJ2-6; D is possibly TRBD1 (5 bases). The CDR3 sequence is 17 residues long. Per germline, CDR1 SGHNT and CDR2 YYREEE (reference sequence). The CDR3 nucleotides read TGTGCCAGCAGCCCTTGGTTAGATGGAGCTGGGGCCAACGGCCTGACTTTC. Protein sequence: CASSPWLDGAGANGLTF.

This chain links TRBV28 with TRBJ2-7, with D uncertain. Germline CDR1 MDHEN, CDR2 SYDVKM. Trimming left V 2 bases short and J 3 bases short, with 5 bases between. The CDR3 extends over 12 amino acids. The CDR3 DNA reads TGTGCCAGCAGTTTACCCGGCTACGAGCAGTACTTC. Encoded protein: CASSLPGYEQYF. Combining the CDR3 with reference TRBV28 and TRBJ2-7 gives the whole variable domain DVKVTQSSRYLVKRTGEKVFLECVQDMDHENMFWYRQDPGLGLRLIYFSYDVKMKEKGDIPEGYSVSREKKERFSLILESASTNQTSMYLCASSLPGYEQYFGPGTRLTVT.

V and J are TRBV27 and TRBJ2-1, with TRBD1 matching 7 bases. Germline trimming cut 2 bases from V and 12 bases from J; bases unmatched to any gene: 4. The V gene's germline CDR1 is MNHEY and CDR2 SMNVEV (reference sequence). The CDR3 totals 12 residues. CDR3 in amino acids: CASSLGDRAQFF. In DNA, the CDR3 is TGTGCCAGCAGTTTAGGGGACAGAGCGCAGTTCTTC.

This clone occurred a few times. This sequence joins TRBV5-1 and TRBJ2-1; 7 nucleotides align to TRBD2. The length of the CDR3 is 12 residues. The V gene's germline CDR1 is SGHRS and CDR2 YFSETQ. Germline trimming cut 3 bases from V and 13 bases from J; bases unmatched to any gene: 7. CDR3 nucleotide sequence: TGCGCCAGCAGCTCTAGCGGCGACAGACAGTTCTTC. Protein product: CASSSSGDRQFF.

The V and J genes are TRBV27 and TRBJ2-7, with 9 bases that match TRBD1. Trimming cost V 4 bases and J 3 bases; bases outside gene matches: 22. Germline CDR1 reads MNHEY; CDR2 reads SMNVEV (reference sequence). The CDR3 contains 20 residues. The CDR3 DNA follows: TGTGCCAGCAGTTCACGCGGGACAGGGATAGTGGGTCAAAACTACTACGAGCAGTACTTC. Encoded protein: CASSSRGTGIVGQNYYEQYF.

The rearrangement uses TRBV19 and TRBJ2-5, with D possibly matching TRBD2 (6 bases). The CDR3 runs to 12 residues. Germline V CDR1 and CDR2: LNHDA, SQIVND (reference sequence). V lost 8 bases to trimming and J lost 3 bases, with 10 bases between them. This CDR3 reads CASGDSKETQYF. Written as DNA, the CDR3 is TGTGCCAGTGGGGACTCCAAAGAGACCCAGTACTTC.

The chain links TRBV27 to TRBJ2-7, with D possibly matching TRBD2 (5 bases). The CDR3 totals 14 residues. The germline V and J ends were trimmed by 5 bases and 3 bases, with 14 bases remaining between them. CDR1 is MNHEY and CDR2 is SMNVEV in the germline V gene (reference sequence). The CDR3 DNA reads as TGTGCCAGCAGTGTCCGGGGTCCACTCTACGAGCAGTACTTC. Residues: CASSVRGPLYEQYF.

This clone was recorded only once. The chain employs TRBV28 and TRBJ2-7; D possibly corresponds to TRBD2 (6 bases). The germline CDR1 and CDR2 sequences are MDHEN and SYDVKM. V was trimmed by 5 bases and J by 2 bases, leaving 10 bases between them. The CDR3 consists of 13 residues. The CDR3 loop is CASSLLATYEQYF. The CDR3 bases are TGTGCCAGCAGTCTACTAGCCACCTACGAGCAGTACTTC.

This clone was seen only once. The CDR3 region is CASRSSGSNQPQHF. The DNA of the CDR3 is TGTGCCAGCAGGTCTTCGGGGAGCAATCAGCCCCAGCATTTT. V is TRBV27 and J is TRBJ1-5; D uncertain. V lost 6 bases, J lost 1 base, and 10 bases lay in between. Germline V gene data show CDR1 as MNHEY and CDR2 as SMNVEV (reference sequence). The CDR3 length is 14 residues.

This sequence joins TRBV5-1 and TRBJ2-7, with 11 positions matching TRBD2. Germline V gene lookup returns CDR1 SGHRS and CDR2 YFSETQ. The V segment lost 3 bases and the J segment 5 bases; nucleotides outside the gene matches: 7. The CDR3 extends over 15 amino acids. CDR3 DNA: TGCGCCAGCAGCTCCAATAGCGGGAGGGGCCACGAGCAGTACTTC. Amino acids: CASSSNSGRGHEQYF.

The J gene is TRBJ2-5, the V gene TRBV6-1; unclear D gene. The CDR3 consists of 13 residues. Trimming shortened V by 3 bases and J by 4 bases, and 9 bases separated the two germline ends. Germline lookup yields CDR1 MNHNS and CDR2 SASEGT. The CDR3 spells CASSDRLRETQYF. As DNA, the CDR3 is TGTGCCAGCAGTGACAGACTCAGAGAGACCCAGTACTTC.

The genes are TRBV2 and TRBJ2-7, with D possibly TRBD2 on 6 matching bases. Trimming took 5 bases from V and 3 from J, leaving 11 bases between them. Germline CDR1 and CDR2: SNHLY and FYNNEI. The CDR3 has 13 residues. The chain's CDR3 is CASSFGGFYEQYF. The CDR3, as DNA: TGTGCCAGCAGTTTCGGGGGATTCTACGAGCAGTACTTC.

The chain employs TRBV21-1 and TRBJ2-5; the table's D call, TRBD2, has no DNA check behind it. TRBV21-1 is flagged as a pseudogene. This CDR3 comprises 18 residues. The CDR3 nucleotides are TGTGCCAGCAGCAATTCCGGGACAGCCACTAGCGGGAGAGAGACCCAGTACTTC. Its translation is CASSNSGTATSGRETQYF.

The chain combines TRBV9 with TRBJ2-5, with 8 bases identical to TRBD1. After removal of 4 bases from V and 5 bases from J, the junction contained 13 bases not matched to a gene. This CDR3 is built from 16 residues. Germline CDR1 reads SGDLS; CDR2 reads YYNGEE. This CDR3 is CASSSERDRPRETQYF. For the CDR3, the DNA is TGTGCCAGCAGCTCAGAAAGGGACAGGCCGCGGGAGACCCAGTACTTC.